This passage covers 26 T cell receptor beta chains from one sample sequenced in a study of T cell repertoires in cytomegalovirus infection. TCRdb re-analysed the reads in MiXCR, keeping a single row per CDR3 protein. The table has 490,000 or so distinct CDR3 sequences, roughly 12% seen once. The sample comprised PBMCs. These receptors all come from a human donor in good health (CMV status not recorded). Some clones in this sample may be carry-over from other donors' samples.

The chain joins TRBV5-1 to TRBJ2-7, with D hard to call. Germline loops: CDR1 SGHRS, CDR2 YFSETQ. V was cut by 2 bases and J by 3 bases, with 15 bases left in between. The CDR3 sequence is 15 residues long. Here the CDR3 reads CASSLSVTLRYEQYF. The CDR3 DNA follows: TGCGCCAGCAGCTTATCGGTAACCCTTCGCTACGAGCAGTACTTC.

The chain joins TRBV5-5 to TRBJ1-2, with D unresolved. Trimming took off 4 bases at V and 10 bases at J, with 14 bases between the two ends. CDR1 and CDR2 (germline): SGHKS, YYEKEE (reference sequence). The CDR3 sequence is 12 residues long. This chain's CDR3 is CASSLEQLAYTF. The DNA for the CDR3 is TGTGCCAGCAGCCTGGAACAGTTGGCCTACACCTTC.

The chain recombines TRBV5-4 with TRBJ1-1, with D tentatively TRBD1 (6 bases). Germline lookup yields CDR1 SGHNT and CDR2 YYREEE (reference sequence). This CDR3 contains 15 residues. Trimming stripped 2 bases from V and 3 bases from J, with 14 bases between. DNA for the CDR3: TGTGCCAGCAGCTTCGGGACATCTGCGTACACTGAAGCTTTCTTT. As protein: CASSFGTSAYTEAFF. The variable domain in full, with the rest retrieved from reference TRBV5-4 and TRBJ1-1, is ETGVTQSPTHLIKTRGQQVTLRCSSQSGHNTVSWYQQALGQGPQFIFQYYREEENGRGNFPPRFSGLQFPNYSSELNVNALELDDSALYLCASSFGTSAYTEAFFGQGTRLTVV.

This clonotype has at least ten counts. The chain links TRBV7-8 to TRBJ1-1; D uncertain. The CDR3 loop spans 15 amino acids. V was shortened by 1 base and J by 3 bases, with 12 bases between the two germline ends. Germline V lookup: CDR1 SGHVS, CDR2 FQNEAQ. CDR3 in amino acids: CASSLGAASHTEAFF. The DNA of the CDR3 is TGTGCCAGCAGCTTAGGGGCAGCCTCTCACACTGAAGCTTTCTTT. The full variable domain, completed using reference TRBV7-8 and TRBJ1-1, is GAGVSQSPRYKVAKRGQDVALRCDPISGHVSLFWYQQALGQGPEFLTYFQNEAQLDKSGLPSDRFFAERPEGSVSTLKIQRTQQEDSAVYLCASSLGAASHTEAFFGQGTRLTVV.

This clonotype was counted at least ten times. This rearrangement joins TRBV29-1 to TRBJ1-2; no clear D. This CDR3 region has 14 residues. In germline, CDR1 is SQVTM, CDR2 ANQGSEA. V lost 3 bases to trimming and J lost 1 base, with 12 bases between them. CDR3 sequence: CSVEAGTINYGYTF. The CDR3 coding sequence is TGCAGCGTTGAGGCAGGAACCATTAACTATGGCTACACCTTC.

This clonotype was detected many times. This chain links TRBV6-2 or TRBV6-3 with TRBJ2-7; D might be TRBD2 (5 bases). The CDR3 contains 15 residues. The germline V gene has CDR1 MNHEY and CDR2 SVGEGT. V lost 5 bases to trimming and J lost 6 bases, with 20 bases between them. The CDR3 DNA reads as TGTGCCAGCAGTCGACTCGGATCCCCCCGGGGCGAGCAGTACTTC. The encoded protein is CASSRLGSPRGEQYF.

The table lists this clonotype with a few counts. This rearrangement joins TRBV20-1 to TRBJ2-1, with 10 nucleotides matching TRBD2. Germline assignment: CDR1 DFQATT and CDR2 SNEGSKA (reference sequence). Losses at the gene ends were 5 bases for V and 6 bases for J; bases not matched to a gene: 4. The CDR3 spans 13 residues. CDR3 nucleotide sequence: TGCAGTGCTTCCAGGACTAGCGGCAATGAGCAGTTCTTC. Its translation: CSASRTSGNEQFF.

This clonotype came up many times. The rearrangement uses TRBV2 and TRBJ1-4; 8 nucleotides match TRBD1. There are 14 residues in the CDR3. The germline CDR1 and CDR2 sequences are SNHLY and FYNNEI. V was clipped by 3 bases and J by 8 bases; unmatched bases: 5. CDR3 bases: TGTGCCAGCAGTGATGGACAGGGTCACGAAAAACTGTTTTTT. Its translation is CASSDGQGHEKLFF.

This clonotype showed up many times. The DNA of the CDR3 is TGTGCCAGTAGTTCCCTCGGGACAGGGGTCAATGAGCAGTTCTTC. This codes for CASSSLGTGVNEQFF. The rearrangement uses TRBV19 and TRBJ2-1; 10 bases agree with TRBD1. V lost 5 bases, J lost 6 bases, and 7 bases stayed unmatched. This CDR3 is built from 15 residues. From germline, CDR1 is LNHDA and CDR2 SQIVND (reference sequence).

The chain carries TRBV20-1 and TRBJ1-2; D is uncertain. Trimming pared 4 bases from V and 2 bases from J, leaving 8 bases between. The CDR3 is 12 amino acids. Germline V gives CDR1 DFQATT, CDR2 SNEGSKA (reference sequence). The CDR3 loop reads CSANLQNYGYTF. The CDR3 DNA is TGCAGTGCTAATCTACAGAACTATGGCTACACCTTC.

This clonotype was observed many times. This rearrangement joins TRBV4-1 to TRBJ2-1, with D tentatively TRBD2 (6 bases). V gave up 7 bases and J gave up 0 bases, with 16 bases separating them. In germline, CDR1 is MGHRA, CDR2 YSYEKL. The CDR3 is 16 residues long. The CDR3 here is CASTNGRDPSYNEQFF. The CDR3 nucleotides are TGCGCCAGCACGAACGGGCGGGACCCCTCCTACAATGAGCAGTTCTTC.

This clonotype has only a few counts. The V gene is TRBV19, the J gene TRBJ2-3; 12 nucleotides match TRBD2. Germline CDR1 is LNHDA and CDR2 is SQIVND (reference sequence). V lost 3 bases to trimming and J lost 5 bases; unmatched junction nucleotides: 3. The CDR3 runs to 15 residues. The CDR3 is CASSIQLAGGDTQYF. In DNA form, the CDR3 reads TGTGCCAGTAGTATCCAACTAGCGGGAGGAGATACGCAGTATTTT.

This clonotype has just a few counts. The chain combines TRBV12-3 or TRBV12-4 with TRBJ2-2; tentative D call: TRBD1 (6 bases). This CDR3 comprises 16 residues. V was shortened by 3 bases and J by 3 bases, with 14 bases between the two germline ends. The CDR3 reads CASSLGAGVDTGELFF. CDR3 coding DNA: TGTGCCAGCAGTTTGGGGGCAGGGGTAGACACCGGGGAGCTGTTTTTT.

This clonotype was counted a few times. Here the CDR3 DNA reads TGTGCCAGCAGTCGCCATAATCAGCCCCAGCATTTT. It encodes CASSRHNQPQHF. V and J are TRBV6-1 and TRBJ1-5; D unclear. The CDR3 contains 12 residues. In germline, CDR1 is MNHNS, CDR2 SASEGT. Trimming removed 5 bases at V and 4 bases at J, with 6 bases between.

This clonotype has a count of ten or more. The rearrangement uses TRBV7-8 and TRBJ1-6; D not resolved. Between the trimmed V and J ends, which lost 0 bases and 8 bases, there was a span of 5 bases. The CDR3 loop spans 13 amino acids. Germline V CDR1 and CDR2: SGHVS, FQNEAQ. CDR3 in DNA: TGTGCCAGCAGCTTAGCACGCGATTCACCCCTCCACTTT. Its translation is CASSLARDSPLHF.

The chain links TRBV20-1 to TRBJ2-3; 7 bases match TRBD1. Germline lookup yields CDR1 DFQATT and CDR2 SNEGSKA (reference sequence). This CDR3 spans 15 amino acids. V was pared by 3 bases and J by 1 base, with 7 bases of the junction left unmatched. Written as DNA, the CDR3 is TGCAGTGCTAGGCCAGGGGGTGGGGGCACAGATACGCAGTATTTT. It codes for CSARPGGGGTDTQYF.

This clonotype was found a few times. This sequence joins TRBV20-1 and TRBJ1-2; tentative D call: TRBD1 (6 bases). Germline V CDR1 and CDR2: DFQATT, SNEGSKA (reference sequence). The CDR3 loop spans 14 amino acids. CDR3 DNA: TGCAGCGGGCTTCGGGGGGCCATTAACTATGGCTACACCTTC. Its protein is CSGLRGAINYGYTF.

This clonotype was seen repeatedly, ten times or more. J is TRBJ1-6 and V is TRBV6-6, with D perhaps matching TRBD1 (5 bases). V lost 5 bases, J lost 5 bases, and 13 bases lay in between. CDR3 length: 15 amino acids. The germline V gene encodes CDR1 MNHNY and CDR2 SVGAGI (reference sequence). CDR3 sequence reads: CASSRLRGNNSPLHF. In nucleotides, the CDR3 is TGTGCCAGCAGTCGCCTGAGGGGAAATAATTCACCCCTCCACTTT.

The genes are TRBV5-1 and TRBJ1-6; 9 bases line up with TRBD1. There are 14 residues in the CDR3. The junction had 6 bases not matched to a gene; V was cut back by 4 bases and J by 10 bases. Per germline, CDR1 SGHRS and CDR2 YFSETQ. CDR3 sequence reads: CASSPRTGESPLHF. CDR3 DNA sequence: TGCGCCAGCAGCCCCCGGACAGGGGAATCACCCCTCCACTTT. The full variable domain, with the rest looked up from reference TRBV5-1 and TRBJ1-6, is KAGVTQTPRYLIKTRGQQVTLSCSPISGHRSVSWYQQTPGQGLQFLFEYFSETQRNKGNFPGRFSGRQFSNSRSEMNVSTLELGDSALYLCASSPRTGESPLHFGNGTRLTVT.

V gene TRBV27 combines with J gene TRBJ2-5, with D unclear. Germline loops: CDR1 MNHEY, CDR2 SMNVEV (reference sequence). The CDR3 runs to 13 residues. V lost 3 bases to trimming and J lost 5 bases, with 10 bases between them. CDR3 loop: CASSLGMGETQYF. The CDR3 DNA reads TGTGCCAGCAGTTTGGGGATGGGGGAGACCCAGTACTTC.

This clonotype was seen ten or more times. The V gene is TRBV12-5, the J gene TRBJ1-2; TRBD1 agrees at 7 bases. The CDR3 contains 16 residues. Trimming took 1 base from V and 4 from J; bases not matched to a gene: 9. Germline lookup yields CDR1 LGHNT and CDR2 FRNRAP. The CDR3 region is CASGLGLTQGTYGYTF. For the CDR3, the DNA is TGTGCTAGTGGTTTGGGGCTCACACAGGGGACCTATGGCTACACCTTC.

Many counts were recorded for this clonotype. This rearrangement joins TRBV7-6 to TRBJ2-5, with no clear D. The ends were cut back, 1 base at V and 4 bases at J, with 7 bases in the middle. Germline CDR1 is SGHVS and CDR2 is FNYEAQ. CDR3 size: 13 residues. CDR3 sequence reads: CASSLGVRETQYF. The CDR3 nucleotides are TGTGCCAGCAGCTTAGGAGTGCGAGAGACCCAGTACTTC.

This clonotype was observed a handful of times. The chain joins TRBV2 to TRBJ1-1; 8 bases line up with TRBD1. J gave up 3 bases and V 6 bases, and 6 bases lay outside the gene matches. Looked up from germline, CDR1 is SNHLY and CDR2 is FYNNEI. CDR3 length: 14 residues. In DNA, the CDR3 is TGTGCCAGCAGGCGGACAGGGAAAGACACTGAAGCTTTCTTT. It specifies CASRRTGKDTEAFF.

The chain couples TRBV14 to TRBJ2-7; a weak D match, TRBD1 (6 bases). The V and J ends lost 3 bases and 2 bases respectively, with 14 bases between them. Germline V gene lookup returns CDR1 SGHDN and CDR2 FVKESK. The CDR3 extends over 15 amino acids. The CDR3 protein is CASSQMSTGPYEQYF. CDR3 in DNA: TGTGCCAGCAGCCAGATGTCTACAGGGCCCTACGAGCAGTACTTC.

Notes on this clonotype: A clone one base away is much larger, so this may be a read error. The V call is TRBV5-4, the J call TRBJ2-6; D remains unclear. This CDR3 is built from 15 residues. Germline V lookup: CDR1 SGHNT, CDR2 YYREEE (reference sequence). Trimming stripped 0 bases from V and 0 bases from J, with 4 bases between. The CDR3 sequence is CASSLEYSGANVLTF. The CDR3 DNA is TGTGCCAGCAGCTTGGAGTACTCTGGGGCCAACGTCCTGACTTTC.

This clonotype was counted ten times or more. The chain links TRBV25-1 to TRBJ1-2; no clear D. V was shortened by 1 base and J by 5 bases, with 11 bases between the two germline ends. The CDR3 has 14 residues. Per the germline V gene, CDR1 is MGHDK and CDR2 is SYGVNS. The CDR3 loop is CASSESPGSYGYTF. The CDR3 DNA follows: TGTGCCAGCAGTGAATCGCCAGGATCGTATGGCTACACCTTC.